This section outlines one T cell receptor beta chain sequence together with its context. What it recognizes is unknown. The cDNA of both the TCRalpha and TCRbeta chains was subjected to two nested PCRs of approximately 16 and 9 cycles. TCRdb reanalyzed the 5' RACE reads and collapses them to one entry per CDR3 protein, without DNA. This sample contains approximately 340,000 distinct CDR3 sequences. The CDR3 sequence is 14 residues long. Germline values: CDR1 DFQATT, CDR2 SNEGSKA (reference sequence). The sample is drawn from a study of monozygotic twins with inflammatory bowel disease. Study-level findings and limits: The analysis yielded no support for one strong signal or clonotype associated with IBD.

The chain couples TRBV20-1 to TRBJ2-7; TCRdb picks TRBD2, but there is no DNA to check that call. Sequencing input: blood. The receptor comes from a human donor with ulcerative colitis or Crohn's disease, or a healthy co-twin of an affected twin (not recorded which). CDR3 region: CSARASGGSYEQYF.